Each of the 14 T cell receptor beta chains below was sequenced from the same sample in a study of T cell repertoires and leukemia-associated antigens. TCRdb itself ran the 5' RACE reads through MiXCR, one entry per CDR3 protein. Of more than 8,000 distinct CDR3 sequences listed, roughly 40% are singletons. No antigen is known for these receptors. Material for sequencing was CD3+ T cells sorted from blood and cultured. Source of these receptors: a female donor in good health.

This clonotype was recorded at least ten times. This sequence joins TRBV9 and TRBJ2-1, with D maybe TRBD2 (5 bases). Trimming cost V 0 bases and J 8 bases, with 15 bases left between them. Germline values: CDR1 SGDLS, CDR2 YYNGEE. CDR3 size: 15 residues. CDR3 coding DNA: TGTGCCAGCAGCGTAGCTGCCTGGGAGCAACATGAGCAGTTCTTC. Protein: CASSVAAWEQHEQFF.

The CDR3 region has the DNA TGTGCCAGCAGCTTATCGGCACTAGCCTCATATGAGCAGTTCTTC. It codes for CASSLSALASYEQFF. This chain joins TRBV7-9 and TRBJ2-1; D is perhaps TRBD2 (6 bases). Trimming shortened V by 2 bases and J by 8 bases, and 16 bases separated the two germline ends. This CDR3 has 15 amino acids. Germline V CDR1 and CDR2: SEHNR, FQNEAQ (reference sequence). The entire variable domain, with the rest obtained from reference TRBV7-9 and TRBJ2-1, is as follows: DTGVSQNPRHKITKRGQNVTFRCDPISEHNRLYWYRQTLGQGPEFLTYFQNEAQLEKSRLLSDRFSAERPKGSFSTLEIQRTEQGDSAMYLCASSLSALASYEQFFGPGTRLTVL.

The chain uses TRBV5-6 and TRBJ2-1; 8 bases are shared with TRBD2. Unmatched junction bases numbered 8, after V lost 6 bases and J lost 9 bases. This CDR3 is built from 13 residues. CDR1 SGHDT and CDR2 YYEEEE come from the germline V gene. The CDR3 reads CASNPQRGSEQFF. The CDR3 nucleotides are TGTGCCAGCAACCCGCAGCGGGGGAGTGAGCAGTTCTTC.

This clonotype was picked up many times. The chain has TRBV27 and TRBJ2-7; 8 bases are shared with TRBD1. This CDR3 has 15 residues. Trimming at V came to 4 bases and at J to 3 bases, leaving 8 bases not matched to a gene. Germline V gives CDR1 MNHEY, CDR2 SMNVEV (reference sequence). CDR3 sequence (DNA): TGTGCCAGCAGTTCCGTGGGGACAGGAGTCTACGAGCAGTACTTC. Translated, it gives CASSSVGTGVYEQYF.

Details on this clonotype: Germline and junction disagree at one end, which may indicate a read error. The chain couples TRBV19 to TRBJ2-7; 10 nucleotides match TRBD1. Germline V gene lookup returns CDR1 LNHDA and CDR2 SQIVND (reference sequence). CDR3 length equals 13 residues. The CDR3 nucleotides read TGTGCCAGTAGTAGGGACAGGGGATACGAGAAGTACTTC. The encoded protein is CASSRDRGYEKYF.

This clonotype was counted a few times. CDR3 nucleotides: TGCGCCAGCAGCTCTCACCCTAACCGGGAACTCCTCGGGGAGCTGTTTTTT. It translates to CASSSHPNRELLGELFF. This chain links TRBV5-1 with TRBJ2-2; possible D gene TRBD2, 5 bases. V was trimmed by 3 bases and J by 7 bases, leaving 22 bases between them. Per the germline V gene, CDR1 is SGHRS and CDR2 is YFSETQ. The CDR3 covers 17 residues.

The chain combines TRBV6-1 with TRBJ2-1; 13 bases line up with TRBD2. CDR3 length: 14 residues. The germline CDR1 and CDR2 sequences are MNHNS and SASEGT. Trimming took 4 bases from V and 8 from J; bases not matched to a gene: 2. The CDR3 spells CASSGTSGSDEQFF. The CDR3 nucleotides are TGTGCCAGCAGTGGGACTAGCGGGAGCGATGAGCAGTTCTTC.

Worth noting for this clonotype: A read error may produce the germline difference seen at one junction end. The genes are TRBV12-3 or TRBV12-4 and TRBJ2-3; 15 nucleotides line up with TRBD2. This CDR3 comprises 18 residues. CDR3 protein: CACRPRTSGRAAGDTQYF. The DNA for the CDR3 is TGTGCCTGCAGGCCTCGGACTAGCGGGAGGGCCGCGGGGGATACGCAGTATTTT.

The rearrangement uses TRBV20-1 and TRBJ1-4; D might be TRBD1 (6 bases). Trimming took off 1 base at V and 3 bases at J, with 12 bases between the two ends. This CDR3 has 15 residues. Germline V gene lookup returns CDR1 DFQATT and CDR2 SNEGSKA (reference sequence). The CDR3 nucleotides read TGCAGTGCTAGAGTCATGACAGGATCTAATGAAAAACTGTTTTTT. Translating gives CSARVMTGSNEKLFF.

There are a few counts of this clonotype. This chain links TRBV4-1 with TRBJ2-7; weak D call: TRBD2 (5 bases). Germline lookup yields CDR1 MGHRA and CDR2 YSYEKL. This CDR3 comprises 16 residues. V dropped 4 bases and J dropped 0 bases, with 16 bases sitting between them. The CDR3: CASSLSSGTISYEQYF. DNA of the CDR3: TGCGCCAGCAGCCTCTCAAGCGGCACGATCTCCTACGAGCAGTACTTC.

This clonotype is medium-sized (0.01 to 0.1%) by share. The chain combines TRBV12-3 or TRBV12-4 with TRBJ2-5; D assignment may be TRBD1 or TRBD2 (6 bases each). The V gene lost 7 bases and the J gene lost 2 bases, with 17 bases spanning the gap. CDR3 length: 15 amino acids. The CDR3: CASTPSGGRQETQYF. The CDR3 DNA follows: TGTGCCAGCACCCCGTCCGGGGGCCGGCAAGAGACCCAGTACTTC.

The J gene is TRBJ2-3, the V gene TRBV6-5; D is undetermined. Germline V gene data show CDR1 as MNHEY and CDR2 as SVGAGI. Trimming removed 7 bases at V and 2 bases at J, with 10 bases between. The CDR3 sequence is 13 residues long. In DNA, the CDR3 is TGTGCCAGCAAGTCGATCCTCACAGATACGCAGTATTTT. It codes for CASKSILTDTQYF.

The chain employs TRBV5-1 and TRBJ2-1; D is possibly TRBD2 (6 bases). The CDR3 length is 16 residues. Trimming stripped 3 bases from V and 0 bases from J, with 13 bases between. Germline V gene sequence: CDR1 SGHRS, CDR2 YFSETQ. CDR3 coding DNA: TGCGCCAGCAGCTACCGTAGCGGTAGCTCCTACAATGAGCAGTTCTTC. Translated, it gives CASSYRSGSSYNEQFF. Drawing the rest from reference TRBV5-1 and TRBJ2-1, the complete variable domain is KAGVTQTPRYLIKTRGQQVTLSCSPISGHRSVSWYQQTPGQGLQFLFEYFSETQRNKGNFPGRFSGRQFSNSRSEMNVSTLELGDSALYLCASSYRSGSSYNEQFFGPGTRLTVL.

This clonotype was detected many times. This chain joins TRBV11-2 and TRBJ2-1, with 14 nucleotides matching TRBD2. With 5 bases clipped from V and 0 bases from J, the junction kept 3 bases outside the gene matches. The germline CDR1 and CDR2 sequences are SGHAT and FQNNGV. The CDR3 runs 17 residues. The CDR3: CASSLGTSGSSYNEQFF. DNA of the CDR3: TGTGCCAGCAGCCTTGGGACTAGCGGGAGCTCCTACAATGAGCAGTTCTTC.